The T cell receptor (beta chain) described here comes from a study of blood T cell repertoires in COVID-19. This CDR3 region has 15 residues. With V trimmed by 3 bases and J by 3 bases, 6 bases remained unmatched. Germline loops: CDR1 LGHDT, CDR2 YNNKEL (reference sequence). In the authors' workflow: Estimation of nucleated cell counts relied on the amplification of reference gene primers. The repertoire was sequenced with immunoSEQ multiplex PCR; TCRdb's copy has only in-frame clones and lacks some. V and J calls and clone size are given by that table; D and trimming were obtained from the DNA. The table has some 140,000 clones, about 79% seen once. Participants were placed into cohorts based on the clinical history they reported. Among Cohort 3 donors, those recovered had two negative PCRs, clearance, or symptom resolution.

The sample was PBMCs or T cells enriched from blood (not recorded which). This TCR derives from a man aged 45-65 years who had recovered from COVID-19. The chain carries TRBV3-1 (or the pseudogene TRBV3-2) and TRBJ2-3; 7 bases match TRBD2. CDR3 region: CASSQRGKRTDTQYF. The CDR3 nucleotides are TGTGCCAGCAGCCAGCGGGGGAAGAGGACAGATACGCAGTATTTT.